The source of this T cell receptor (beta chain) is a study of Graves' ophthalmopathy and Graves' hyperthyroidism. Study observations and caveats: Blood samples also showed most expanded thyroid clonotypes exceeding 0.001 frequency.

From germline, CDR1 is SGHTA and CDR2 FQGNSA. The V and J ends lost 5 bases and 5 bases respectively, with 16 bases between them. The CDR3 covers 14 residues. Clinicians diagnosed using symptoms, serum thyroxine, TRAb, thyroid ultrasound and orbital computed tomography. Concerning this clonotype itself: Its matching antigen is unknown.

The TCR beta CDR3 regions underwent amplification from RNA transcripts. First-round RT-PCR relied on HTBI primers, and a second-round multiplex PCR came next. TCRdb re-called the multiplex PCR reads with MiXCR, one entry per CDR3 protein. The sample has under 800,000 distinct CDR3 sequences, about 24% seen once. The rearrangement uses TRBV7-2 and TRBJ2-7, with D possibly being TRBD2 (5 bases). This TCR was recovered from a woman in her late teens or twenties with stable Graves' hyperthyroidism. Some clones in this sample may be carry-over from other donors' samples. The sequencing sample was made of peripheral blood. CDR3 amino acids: CASSLDGNYDEQYF. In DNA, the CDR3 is TGTGCCAGCAGCCTAGACGGGAATTATGACGAGCAGTACTTC.